This TCR beta chain was observed in a study of CD8+ T cells in alopecia areata. Isolated RNA was reverse transcribed into cDNA used as the sequencing template. Method: immunoSEQ multiplex PCR; TCRdb's copy keeps in-frame clones and lacks some. In the table there are around 300,000 clones, over 45% of which are singletons. V dropped 5 bases and J dropped 8 bases, with 16 bases sitting between them. Germline CDR1 is SGDLS and CDR2 is YYNGEE. The CDR3 is 13 residues long. Treatment meaning: oral pan-JAK inhibitor, 5-10 mg twice daily. Obtained from alopecia areata patients were lesional scalp punch biopsies along with peripheral blood.

The material was CD4+ T cells sorted from blood, obtained around week 54, from a patient treated with tofacitinib. The chain couples TRBV9 to TRBJ1-2; a weak D match, TRBD1 (6 bases). This TCR derives from a human donor with alopecia areata. CDR3: CASRPSGVGGYTF. CDR3 nucleotide sequence: TGTGCCAGCAGGCCCTCAGGGGTTGGGGGCTACACCTTC.